Here is one TCR beta chain with its context. Its antigen remains unidentified. The data derive from a study of CD8+CD57+ T cells in acquired aplastic anemia. Turning to the study itself: Quantities of DNA derived from sorted CD4+ and CD8+ cells averaged 3.2 ug. The study obtained 9 million to 11 million reads on average for CD4+ cells from healthy donors.

The CDR3 loop spans 12 amino acids. Germline loops: CDR1 LGHNA, CDR2 YSLEER. Deletions cut 8 bases from V and 2 bases from J, with 9 bases between. The TCR beta profiling, which covered VDJ combination and CDR3 sequence, was carried out using genomic DNA as the template. Each CDR3 protein gets one entry after TCRdb re-called the reads with MiXCR. This sample has 400,000 to 450,000 distinct CDR3 sequences, with roughly 68% found just once. Study conclusions and caveats: Between the patient and control groups, CD8+ Simpson's diversity did not differ significantly. In common between the patients and the controls were approximately 28 CD8+ CDR3 sequences.

The chain joins TRBV4-3 to TRBJ1-2; no firm D call. Sequencing was carried out using sorted CD4+, CD8+, or CD8+CD57+ T cells (not recorded which) from PBMCs. The clonotype originates from a human donor in good health, serving as a control. The CDR3 is CASGDRNYGYTF. The CDR3 nucleotides read TGCGCCAGCGGAGACCGCAACTATGGCTACACCTTC.